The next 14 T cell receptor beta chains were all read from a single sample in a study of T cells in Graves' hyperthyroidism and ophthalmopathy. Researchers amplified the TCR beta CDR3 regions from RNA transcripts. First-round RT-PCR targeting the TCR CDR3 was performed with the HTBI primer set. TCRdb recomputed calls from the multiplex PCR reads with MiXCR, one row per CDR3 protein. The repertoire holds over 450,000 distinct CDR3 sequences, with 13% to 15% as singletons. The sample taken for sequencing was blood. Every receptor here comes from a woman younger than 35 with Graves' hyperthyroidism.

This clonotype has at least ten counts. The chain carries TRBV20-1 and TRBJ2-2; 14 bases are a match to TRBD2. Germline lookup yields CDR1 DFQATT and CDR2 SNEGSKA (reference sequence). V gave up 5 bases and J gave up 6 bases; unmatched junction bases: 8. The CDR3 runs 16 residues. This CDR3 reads CSAPGTSGRGAGELFF. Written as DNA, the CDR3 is TGCAGTGCTCCCGGGACTAGCGGGAGAGGGGCCGGGGAGCTGTTTTTT.

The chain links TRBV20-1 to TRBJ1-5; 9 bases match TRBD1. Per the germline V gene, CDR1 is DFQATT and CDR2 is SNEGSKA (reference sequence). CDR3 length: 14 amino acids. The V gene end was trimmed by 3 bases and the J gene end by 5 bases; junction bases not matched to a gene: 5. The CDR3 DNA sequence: TGCAGTGCTAGCCGGGACAGGGCCTATCAGCCCCAGCATTTT. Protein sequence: CSASRDRAYQPQHF.

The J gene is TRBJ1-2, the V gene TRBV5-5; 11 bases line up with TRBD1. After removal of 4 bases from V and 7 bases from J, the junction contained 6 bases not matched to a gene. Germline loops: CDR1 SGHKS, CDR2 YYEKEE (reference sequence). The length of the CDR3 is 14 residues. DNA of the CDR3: TGTGCCAGCAGCAGGACAGGGGGCGCGGTTGGCTACACCTTC. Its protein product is CASSRTGGAVGYTF. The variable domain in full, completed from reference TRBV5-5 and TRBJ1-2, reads DAGVTQSPTHLIKTRGQQVTLRCSPISGHKSVSWYQQVLGQGPQFIFQYYEKEERGRGNFPDRFSARQFPNYSSELNVNALLLGDSALYLCASSRTGGAVGYTFGSGTRLTVV.

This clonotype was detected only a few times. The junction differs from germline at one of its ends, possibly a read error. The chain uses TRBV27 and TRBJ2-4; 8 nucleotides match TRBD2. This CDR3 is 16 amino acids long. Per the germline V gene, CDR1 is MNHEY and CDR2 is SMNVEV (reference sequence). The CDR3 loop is CAGSPSAGVAKNIQYF. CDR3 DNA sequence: TGTGCCGGCAGTCCCTCAGCGGGAGTTGCCAAAAACATTCAGTACTTC.

The CDR3 bases are TGTGCCAGCTCACCCGCGTCCGGGACAGGGGGAGGAAAACTGTTTTTT. It specifies CASSPASGTGGGKLFF. The chain joins TRBV18 to TRBJ1-4, with 11 bases identical to TRBD1. Germline trimming cut 3 bases from V and 10 bases from J; bases unmatched to any gene: 10. CDR3 length: 16 residues. Germline CDR1 KGHSH, CDR2 LQKENI.

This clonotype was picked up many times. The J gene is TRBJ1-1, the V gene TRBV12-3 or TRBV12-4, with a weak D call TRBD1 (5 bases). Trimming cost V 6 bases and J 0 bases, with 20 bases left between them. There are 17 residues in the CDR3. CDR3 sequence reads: CASRPPEAGSVNTEAFF. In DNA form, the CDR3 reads TGTGCCAGCAGACCCCCCGAGGCAGGGTCAGTGAACACTGAAGCTTTCTTT.

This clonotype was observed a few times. Here the CDR3 DNA reads TGTGCCAGCAGCGACGGGACAGGGGGTACCACCTACGAGCAGTACGTC. It codes for CASSDGTGGTTYEQYV. This chain uses TRBV5-8 with TRBJ2-7; 11 nucleotides match TRBD1. The germline V gene encodes CDR1 SGHTS and CDR2 YDEGEE. The CDR3 extends over 16 amino acids. Germline trimming cut 4 bases from V and 2 bases from J; bases unmatched to any gene: 8.

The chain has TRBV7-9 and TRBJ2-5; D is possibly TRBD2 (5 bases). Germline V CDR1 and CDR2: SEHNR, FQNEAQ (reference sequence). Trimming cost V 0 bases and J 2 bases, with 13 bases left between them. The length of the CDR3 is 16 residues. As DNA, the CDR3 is TGTGCCAGCAGCTTAGCCTTGGGGAGCCAACAAGAGACCCAGTACTTC. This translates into CASSLALGSQQETQYF. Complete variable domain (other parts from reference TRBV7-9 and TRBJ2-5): DTGVSQNPRHKITKRGQNVTFRCDPISEHNRLYWYRQTLGQGPEFLTYFQNEAQLEKSRLLSDRFSAERPKGSFSTLEIQRTEQGDSAMYLCASSLALGSQQETQYFGPGTRLLVL.

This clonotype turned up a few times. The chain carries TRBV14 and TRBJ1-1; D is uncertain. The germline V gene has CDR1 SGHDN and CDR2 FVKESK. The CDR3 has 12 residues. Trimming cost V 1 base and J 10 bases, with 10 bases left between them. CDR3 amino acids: CASSQAMGRAFF. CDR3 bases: TGTGCCAGCAGCCAAGCGATGGGAAGAGCTTTCTTT.

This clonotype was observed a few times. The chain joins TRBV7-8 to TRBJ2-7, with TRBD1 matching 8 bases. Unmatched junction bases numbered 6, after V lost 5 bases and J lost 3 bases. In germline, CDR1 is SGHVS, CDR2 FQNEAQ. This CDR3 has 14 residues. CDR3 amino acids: CASSLQGADYEQYF. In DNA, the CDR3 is TGTGCCAGCAGCCTCCAGGGGGCAGACTACGAGCAGTACTTC.

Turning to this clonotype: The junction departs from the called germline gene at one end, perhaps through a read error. The CDR3: CVSSRNNYGYTF. The CDR3 DNA reads TGTGTCAGCAGCCGAAATAACTATGGCTACACCTTC. The genes are TRBV9 and TRBJ1-2; D not resolved. Per germline, CDR1 SGDLS and CDR2 YYNGEE. The length of the CDR3 is 12 residues. The full variable domain, completed using reference TRBV9 and TRBJ1-2, is DSGVTQTPKHLITATGQRVTLRCSPRSGDLSVYWYQQSLDQGLQFLIQYYNGEERAKGNILERFSAQQFPDLHSELNLSSLELGDSALYFCVSSRNNYGYTFGSGTRLTVV.

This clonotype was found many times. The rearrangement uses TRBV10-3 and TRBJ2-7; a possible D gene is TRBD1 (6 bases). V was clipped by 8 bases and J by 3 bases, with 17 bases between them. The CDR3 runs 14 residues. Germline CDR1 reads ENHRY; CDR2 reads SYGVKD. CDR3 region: CAISEAGAYYEQYV. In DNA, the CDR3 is TGTGCCATCTCGGAGGCAGGGGCATACTACGAGCAGTACGTC.

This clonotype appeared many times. The CDR3 reads CASSLAIADTQYF. Written as DNA, the CDR3 is TGTGCCAGCAGCTTAGCTATTGCAGATACGCAGTATTTT. The J gene is TRBJ2-3, the V gene TRBV11-2, with D hard to call. Germline V lookup: CDR1 SGHAT, CDR2 FQNNGV. With 1 base removed from V and 4 bases from J, the gap between germline ends came to 6 bases. The CDR3 totals 13 residues.

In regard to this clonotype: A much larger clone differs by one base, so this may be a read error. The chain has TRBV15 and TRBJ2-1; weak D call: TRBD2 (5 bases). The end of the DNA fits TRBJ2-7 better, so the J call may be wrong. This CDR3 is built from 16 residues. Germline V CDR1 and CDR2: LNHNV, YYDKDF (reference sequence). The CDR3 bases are TGTGCCACCAGCAGGACCCTCGCGGAGGTCTACAATGAGCAGTACTTC. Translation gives CATSRTLAEVYNEQYF.